Listed below are T cell receptor beta chains from one sample, sequenced in a study of molecular identifiers for immune sequencing clone quantification. One entry per CDR3 protein, called by TCRdb with MiXCR from the PCR reads. The sample has a few hundred thousand distinct CDR3 sequences, roughly 26% seen once. The sample comprised naive CD8+ T cells from blood, with Jurkat cell RNA spiked in. The source is a human donor in good health. Some libraries in this study had Jurkat cell RNA spiked in. Each CDR3 is given without its conserved first and last residue. A D gene is named only where the DNA matches it firmly.

cdr3_length | v_call | d_call | cdr3_aa
16 | TRBV19 | TRBD1 | ASSITSTRGQPLYEQY
13 | TRBV28 | TRBD1 | ASSLWGSGGGEAF
14 | TRBV5-1 | NA | ASSFPAGQNTEELF
11 | TRBV4-2 | NA | ASSQEGTVEQY
13 | TRBV9 | NA | ASSVGGTPPYEQY
13 | TRBV9 | NA | ASSFTGTETYEQY
9 | TRBV12-3/TRBV12-4 | NA | ASQRGTGCY
13 | TRBV14 | NA | ASSQGTRFIDEQF
12 | TRBV30 | NA | AWSPRGSTYEQY
12 | TRBV19 | TRBD1 | ASSQDRDGPEAF
11 | TRBV6-5 | NA | ASSYVGDHEQY
12 | TRBV11-2 | TRBD2 | ASGGTSGANEQF
15 | TRBV9 | NA | ASSVATSQGSTDTQY
10 | TRBV28 | NA | ASSFSRDEQF
11 | TRBV7-9 | NA | ASSNVGSDTQY
11 | TRBV30 | NA | AWSPASFYGYT
13 | TRBV3-1 | TRBD1 | ASSQEWTGINEQF
11 | TRBV12-3/TRBV12-4 | NA | ASSHEGPLFLT
14 | TRBV6-1 | NA | ATLHPYSRPTDTQY
13 | TRBV19 | NA | ASSIGHKGNYGYT
12 | TRBV7-9 | NA | ASSVGDGTYEQY
10 | TRBV4-2 | NA | ASSQESSEQF
10 | TRBV12-3/TRBV12-4 | NA | ASSRLLDTQY
12 | TRBV27 | NA | ASSRAVVYNEQF
11 | TRBV11-2 | TRBD1 | ASSTGTDYGYT
12 | TRBV7-9 | NA | ASSLGDIFYEQY
11 | TRBV13 | NA | ASSTRNQETQY
12 | TRBV7-9 | TRBD2 | ASSGQGLAHLQY